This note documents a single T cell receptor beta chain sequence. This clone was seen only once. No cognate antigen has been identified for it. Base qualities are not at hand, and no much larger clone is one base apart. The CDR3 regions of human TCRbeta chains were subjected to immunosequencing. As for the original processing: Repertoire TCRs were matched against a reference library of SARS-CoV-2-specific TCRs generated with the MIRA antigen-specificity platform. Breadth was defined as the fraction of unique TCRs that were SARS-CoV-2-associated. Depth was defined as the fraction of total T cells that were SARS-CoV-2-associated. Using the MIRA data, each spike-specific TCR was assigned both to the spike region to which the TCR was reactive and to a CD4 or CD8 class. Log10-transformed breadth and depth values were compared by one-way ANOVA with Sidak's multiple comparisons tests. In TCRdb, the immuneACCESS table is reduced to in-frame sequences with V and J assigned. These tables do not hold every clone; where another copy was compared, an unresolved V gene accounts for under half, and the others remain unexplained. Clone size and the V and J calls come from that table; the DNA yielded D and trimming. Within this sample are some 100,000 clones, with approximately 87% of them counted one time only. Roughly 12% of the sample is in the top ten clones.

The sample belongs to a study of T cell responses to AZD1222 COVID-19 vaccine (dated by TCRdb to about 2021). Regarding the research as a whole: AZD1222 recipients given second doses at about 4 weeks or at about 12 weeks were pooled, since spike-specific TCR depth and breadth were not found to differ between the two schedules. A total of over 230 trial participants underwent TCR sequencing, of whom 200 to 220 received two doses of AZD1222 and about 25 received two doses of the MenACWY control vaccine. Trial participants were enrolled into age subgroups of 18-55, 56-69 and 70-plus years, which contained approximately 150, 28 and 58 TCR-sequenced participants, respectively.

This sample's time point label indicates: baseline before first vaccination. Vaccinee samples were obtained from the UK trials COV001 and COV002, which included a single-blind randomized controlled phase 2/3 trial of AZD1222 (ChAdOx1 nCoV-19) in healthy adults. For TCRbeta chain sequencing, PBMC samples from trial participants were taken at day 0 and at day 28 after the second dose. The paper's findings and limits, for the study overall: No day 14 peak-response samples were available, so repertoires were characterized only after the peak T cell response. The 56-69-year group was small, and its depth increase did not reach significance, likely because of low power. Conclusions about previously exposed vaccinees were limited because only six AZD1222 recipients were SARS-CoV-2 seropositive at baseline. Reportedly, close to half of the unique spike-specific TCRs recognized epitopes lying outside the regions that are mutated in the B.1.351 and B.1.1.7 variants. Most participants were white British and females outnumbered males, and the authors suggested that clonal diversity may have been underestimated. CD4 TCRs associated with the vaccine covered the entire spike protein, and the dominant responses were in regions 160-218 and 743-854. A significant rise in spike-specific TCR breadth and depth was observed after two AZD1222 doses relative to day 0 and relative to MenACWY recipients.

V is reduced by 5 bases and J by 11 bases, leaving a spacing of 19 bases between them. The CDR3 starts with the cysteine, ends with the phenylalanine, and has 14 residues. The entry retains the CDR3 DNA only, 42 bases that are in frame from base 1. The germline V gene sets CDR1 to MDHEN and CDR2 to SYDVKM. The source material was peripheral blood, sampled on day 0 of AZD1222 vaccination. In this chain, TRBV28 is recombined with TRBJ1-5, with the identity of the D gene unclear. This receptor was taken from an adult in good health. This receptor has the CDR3 CASSPSGQISAQHF. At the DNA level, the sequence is TGTGCCAGCAGTCCTTCTGGTCAAATCTCGGCCCAGCATTTT.